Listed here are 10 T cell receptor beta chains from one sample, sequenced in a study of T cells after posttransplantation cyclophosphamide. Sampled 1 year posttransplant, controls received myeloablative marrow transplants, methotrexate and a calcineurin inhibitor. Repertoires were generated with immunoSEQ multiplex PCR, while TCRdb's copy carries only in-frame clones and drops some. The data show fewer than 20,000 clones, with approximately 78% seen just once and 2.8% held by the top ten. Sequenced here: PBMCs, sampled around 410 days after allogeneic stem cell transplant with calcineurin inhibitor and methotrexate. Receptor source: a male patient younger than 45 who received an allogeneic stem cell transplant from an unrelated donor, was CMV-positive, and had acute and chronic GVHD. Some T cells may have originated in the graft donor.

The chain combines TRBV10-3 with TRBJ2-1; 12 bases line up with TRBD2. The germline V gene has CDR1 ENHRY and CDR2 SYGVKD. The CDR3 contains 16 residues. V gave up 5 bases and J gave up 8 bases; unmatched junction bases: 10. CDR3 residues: CAISRTMTSGSHEQFF. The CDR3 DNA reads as TGTGCCATCAGTCGAACAATGACTAGCGGGAGCCATGAGCAGTTCTTC.

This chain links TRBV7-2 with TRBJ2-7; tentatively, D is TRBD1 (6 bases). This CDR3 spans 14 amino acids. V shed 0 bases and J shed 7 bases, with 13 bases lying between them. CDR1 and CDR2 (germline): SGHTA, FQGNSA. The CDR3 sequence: CASSLARDMGEQYF. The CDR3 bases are TGTGCCAGCAGCTTAGCCCGGGACATGGGGGAGCAGTACTTC.

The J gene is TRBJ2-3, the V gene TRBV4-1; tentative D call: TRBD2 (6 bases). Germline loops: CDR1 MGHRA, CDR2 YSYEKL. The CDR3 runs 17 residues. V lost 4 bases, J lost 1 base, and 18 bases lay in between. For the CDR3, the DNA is TGCGCCAGCAGCCGGCCGACTGTCGGGAGAGGCACAGATACGCAGTATTTT. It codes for CASSRPTVGRGTDTQYF.

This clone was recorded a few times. CDR3 DNA sequence: TGTGCCAGCAGGCCTAGGTCCCCCAGGAACACTGAAGCTTTCTTT. This codes for CASRPRSPRNTEAFF. The genes are TRBV6-6 and TRBJ1-1; D gene ambiguous. From germline, CDR1 is MNHNY and CDR2 SVGAGI (reference sequence). This CDR3 has 15 amino acids. The germline V and J ends were trimmed by 6 bases and 1 base, with 15 bases remaining between them.

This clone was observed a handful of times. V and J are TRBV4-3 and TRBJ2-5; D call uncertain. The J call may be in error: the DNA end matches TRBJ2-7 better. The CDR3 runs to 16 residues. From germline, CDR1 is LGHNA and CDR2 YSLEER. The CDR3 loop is CASSQDMNPPLYEQYF. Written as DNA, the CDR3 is TGCGCCAGCAGCCAAGATATGAACCCCCCCCTCTACGAGCAGTACTTC.

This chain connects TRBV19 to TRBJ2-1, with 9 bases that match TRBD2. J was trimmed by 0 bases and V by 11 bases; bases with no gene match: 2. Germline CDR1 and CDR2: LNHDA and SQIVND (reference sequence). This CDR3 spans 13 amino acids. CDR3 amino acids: CASSGDSYNEQFF. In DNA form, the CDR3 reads TGTGCCTCTAGCGGGGACTCCTACAATGAGCAGTTCTTC.

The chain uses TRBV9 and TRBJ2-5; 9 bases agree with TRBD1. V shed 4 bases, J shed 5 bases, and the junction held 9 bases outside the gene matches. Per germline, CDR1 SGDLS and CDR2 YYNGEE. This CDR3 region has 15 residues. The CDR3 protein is CASSRRQGGGETQYF. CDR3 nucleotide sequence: TGTGCCAGCAGCCGCCGACAGGGGGGAGGGGAGACCCAGTACTTC.

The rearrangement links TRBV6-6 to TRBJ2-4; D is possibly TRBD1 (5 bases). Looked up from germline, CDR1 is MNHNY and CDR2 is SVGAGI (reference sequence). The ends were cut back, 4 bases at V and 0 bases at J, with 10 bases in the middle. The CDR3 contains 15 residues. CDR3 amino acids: CASSSGLIAKNIQYF. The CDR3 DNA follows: TGTGCCAGCAGTTCAGGGTTGATAGCCAAAAACATTCAGTACTTC.

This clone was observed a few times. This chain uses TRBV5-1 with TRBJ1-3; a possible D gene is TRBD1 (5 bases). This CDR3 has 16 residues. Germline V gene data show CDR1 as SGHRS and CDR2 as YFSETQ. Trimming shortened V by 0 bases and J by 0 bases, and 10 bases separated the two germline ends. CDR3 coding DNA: TGCGCCAGCAGCTTGGTCGGGGGAGACTCTGGAAACACCATATATTTT. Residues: CASSLVGGDSGNTIYF.

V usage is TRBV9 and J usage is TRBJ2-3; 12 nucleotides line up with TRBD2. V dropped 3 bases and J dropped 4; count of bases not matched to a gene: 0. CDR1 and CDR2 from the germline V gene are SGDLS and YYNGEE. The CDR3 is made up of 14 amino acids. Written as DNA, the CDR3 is TGTGCCAGCAGCGCTAGCGGGAGGGCAGATACGCAGTATTTT. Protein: CASSASGRADTQYF. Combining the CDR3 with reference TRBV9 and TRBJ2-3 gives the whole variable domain DSGVTQTPKHLITATGQRVTLRCSPRSGDLSVYWYQQSLDQGLQFLIQYYNGEERAKGNILERFSAQQFPDLHSELNLSSLELGDSALYFCASSASGRADTQYFGPGTRLTVL.